This TCR beta chain was captured by sequencing in a study of response to subunit inactivated influenza vaccine. Points from the study as a whole: A suggestion made by the authors is that each seasonal influenza vaccination recruits few new T cells.

TCRdb used MiXCR to reprocess the RT-PCR reads, holding one entry per CDR3 protein. In the table there are 550,000 to 800,000 distinct CDR3 sequences, 11% to 15% of which are singletons. This clonotype appeared a few times. Antigen unknown. From germline, CDR1 is MNHNS and CDR2 SASEGT. The CDR3 runs 15 residues. V lost 2 bases and J lost 6; bases outside the gene matches: 3. The TCR sequence derives from a man aged 45-60 years who received an inactivated influenza vaccine. The sequencing used PBMCs from blood, collected 14 to 15 days before vaccination. The rearrangement joins TRBV6-1 to TRBJ1-6, with 8 bases fitting TRBD1. The CDR3 sequence: CASSETGGVNSPLHF. The CDR3 bases are TGTGCCAGCAGTGAAACAGGGGGAGTTAATTCACCCCTCCACTTT.